This TCR beta chain was captured in a study of T-cell reconstitution after alpha-beta-depleted transplantation in children (dated by TCRdb to about 2016). Notes on the research overall: T-cell immune reconstitution after TCRalphabeta/CD19-depleted allogeneic hematopoietic cell transplantation in children was quantitatively tracked in the study by means of TCR repertoire profiling.

The paper as a whole reports these results and caveats: Over subsequent months, a decline in hyperexpanded clone frequencies was noted, and after one year, T-cell counts and TCRbeta diversity were mostly ascribed to newly produced T cells. About two months after transplant, the apparently early recovery of alphabetaT-cell counts reportedly depended on just several hundred clones that had expanded rapidly and came from non-depleted graft cells. In some patients, high TCRbeta diversity at day 60 was attributed to recipient T cells and intrathymic progenitors that had survived conditioning.

Preparation of the library involved PCR. The sequencer listed for this sample is Illumina HiSeq 2500. Molecular barcoding was employed in the preparation of TCR libraries, with unique molecular identifiers being used to normalize TCRbeta repertoire quantification. TCRdb handled the public reads itself, with Q25 trimming in fastp and clone calling in MiXCR, and kept productive beta chains. CDR3 protein duplicates are merged, each entry listing the most common genes and DNA. The sample table lists roughly 490,000 distinct CDR3 sequences, about an eighth of them with a count of one. The ten largest clones represent roughly 15% of the sample. Per the publication, the treatment or condition label means: allogeneic hematopoietic cell transplantation with graft depleted of TCRalphabeta T cells and CD19 B cells. TCRalphabeta/CD19-depleted allogeneic hematopoietic cell grafts were given to the transplant recipients, all of whom were children.

The CDR3 numbers 15 residues from cysteine through phenylalanine. Only the CDR3 region is kept as DNA, spanning 45 bases read in frame from base 1. In the germline V gene, CDR1 corresponds to KGHSH and CDR2 to LQKENI. V is reduced by 5 bases and J by 6 bases, leaving a spacing of 16 bases between them. This clonotype occurred a few times. Its antigen is currently not known. Base qualities are not recorded, but no much larger clone differs from it by a single base. The source material was PBMCs, mostly from graft donor cells, sampled 180 days after TCRalphabeta/CD19-depleted stem cell transplant. The sequence joins TRBV18 to TRBJ2-2; a weak D assignment points to TRBD2 (6 bases agree). The source is a female patient under 10 years old who had a stem cell transplant for aplastic anemia, so the T cells may come from the graft donor. The bases read TGTGCCAGCTCAGCGACCCTAGCGACGGCCGGGGAGCTGTTTTTT. Protein translation: CASSATLATAGELFF.